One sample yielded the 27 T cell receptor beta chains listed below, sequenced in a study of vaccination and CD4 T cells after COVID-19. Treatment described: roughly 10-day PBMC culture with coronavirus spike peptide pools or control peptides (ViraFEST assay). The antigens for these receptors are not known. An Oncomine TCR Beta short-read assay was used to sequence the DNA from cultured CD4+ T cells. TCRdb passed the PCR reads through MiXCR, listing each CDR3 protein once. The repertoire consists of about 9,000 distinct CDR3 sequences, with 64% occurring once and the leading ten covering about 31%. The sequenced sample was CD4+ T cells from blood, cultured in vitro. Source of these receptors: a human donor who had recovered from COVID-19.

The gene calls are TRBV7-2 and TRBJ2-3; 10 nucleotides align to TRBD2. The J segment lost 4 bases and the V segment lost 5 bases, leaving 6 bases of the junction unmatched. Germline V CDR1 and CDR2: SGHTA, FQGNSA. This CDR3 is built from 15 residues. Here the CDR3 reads CASSRSGGRPDTQYF. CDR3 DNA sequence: TGTGCCAGCAGCCGTAGCGGGGGGCGTCCAGATACGCAGTATTTT.

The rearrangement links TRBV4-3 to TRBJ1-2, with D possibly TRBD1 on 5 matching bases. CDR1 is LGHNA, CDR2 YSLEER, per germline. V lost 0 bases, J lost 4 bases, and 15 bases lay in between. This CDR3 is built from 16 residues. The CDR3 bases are TGCGCCAGCAGCCAAGATCTTGGGCAGGGCAGCTATGGCTACACCTTC. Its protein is CASSQDLGQGSYGYTF.

The CDR3 DNA reads as TGTGCCAGTAGTATAGATTTGGGATTTACCTACGAGCAGTACTTC. This codes for CASSIDLGFTYEQYF. The chain has TRBV19 and TRBJ2-7; D gene ambiguous. Germline V gene sequence: CDR1 LNHDA, CDR2 SQIVND (reference sequence). V was clipped by 0 bases and J by 2 bases, with 11 bases between them. This CDR3 has 15 residues. Supplemented by reference TRBV19 and TRBJ2-7, the full variable domain reads DGGITQSPKYLFRKEGQNVTLSCEQNLNHDAMYWYRQDPGQGLRLIYYSQIVNDFQKGDIAEGYSVSREKKESFPLTVTSAQKNPTAFYLCASSIDLGFTYEQYFGPGTRLTVT.

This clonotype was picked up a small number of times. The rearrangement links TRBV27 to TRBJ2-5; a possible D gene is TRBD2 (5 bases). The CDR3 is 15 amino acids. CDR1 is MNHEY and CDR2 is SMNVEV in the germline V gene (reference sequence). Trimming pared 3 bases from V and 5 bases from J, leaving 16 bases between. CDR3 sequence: CASSFLGSSGETQYF. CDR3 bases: TGTGCCAGCAGTTTCCTGGGATCATCGGGGGAGACCCAGTACTTC.

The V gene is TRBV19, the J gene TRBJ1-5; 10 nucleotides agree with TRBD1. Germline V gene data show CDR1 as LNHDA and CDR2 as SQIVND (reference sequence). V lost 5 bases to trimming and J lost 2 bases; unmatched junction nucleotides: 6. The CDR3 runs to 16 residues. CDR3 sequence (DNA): TGTGCCAGTAGTTACCGGGACAGGGGAGGCAATCAGCCCCAGCATTTT. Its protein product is CASSYRDRGGNQPQHF.

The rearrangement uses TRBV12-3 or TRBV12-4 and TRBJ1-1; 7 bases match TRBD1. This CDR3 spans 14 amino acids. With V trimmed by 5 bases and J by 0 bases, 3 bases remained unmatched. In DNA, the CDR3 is TGTGCCAGCAGTGCCGGGACAGTGAACACTGAAGCTTTCTTT. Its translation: CASSAGTVNTEAFF.

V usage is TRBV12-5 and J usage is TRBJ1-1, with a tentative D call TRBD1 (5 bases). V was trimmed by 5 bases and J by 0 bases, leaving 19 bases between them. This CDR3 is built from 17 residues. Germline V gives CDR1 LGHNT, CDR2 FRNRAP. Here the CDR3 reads CASGLQGRGIMNTEAFF. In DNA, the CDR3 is TGTGCTAGTGGTCTCCAGGGAAGGGGTATTATGAACACTGAAGCTTTCTTT.

CDR3 amino acids: CASSLWPGMNTEAFF. The CDR3 DNA follows: TGTGCCAGCAGTTTATGGCCAGGGATGAACACTGAAGCTTTCTTT. This rearrangement joins TRBV27 to TRBJ1-1; perhaps TRBD1 as D (5 bases). V shed 1 base and J shed 0 bases, with 9 bases lying between them. The germline V gene encodes CDR1 MNHEY and CDR2 SMNVEV (reference sequence). The CDR3 loop spans 15 amino acids.

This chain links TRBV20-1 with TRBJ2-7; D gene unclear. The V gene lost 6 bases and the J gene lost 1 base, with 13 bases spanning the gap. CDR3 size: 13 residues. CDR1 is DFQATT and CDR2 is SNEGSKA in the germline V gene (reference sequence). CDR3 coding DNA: TGCAGTGCCGAGTCGATGGGATCCTACGAGCAGTACTTC. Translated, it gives CSAESMGSYEQYF.

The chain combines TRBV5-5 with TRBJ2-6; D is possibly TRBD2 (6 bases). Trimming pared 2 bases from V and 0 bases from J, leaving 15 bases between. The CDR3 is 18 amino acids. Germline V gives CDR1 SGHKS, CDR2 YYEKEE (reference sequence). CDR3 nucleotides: TGTGCCAGCAGCTTCCGCGGGGCTACAAGCTCTGGGGCCAACGTCCTGACTTTC. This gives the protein CASSFRGATSSGANVLTF.

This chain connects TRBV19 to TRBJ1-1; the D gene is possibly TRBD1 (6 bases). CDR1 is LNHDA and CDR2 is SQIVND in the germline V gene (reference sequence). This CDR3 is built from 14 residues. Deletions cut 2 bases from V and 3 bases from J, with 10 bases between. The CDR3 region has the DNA TGTGCCAGTAGTATAAGGGGGGGAGACACTGAAGCTTTCTTT. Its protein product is CASSIRGGDTEAFF.

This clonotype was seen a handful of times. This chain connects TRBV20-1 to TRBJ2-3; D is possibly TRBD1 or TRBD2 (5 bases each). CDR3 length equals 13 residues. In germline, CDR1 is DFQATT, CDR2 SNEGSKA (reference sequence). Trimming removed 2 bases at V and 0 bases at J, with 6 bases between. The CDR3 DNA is TGCAGTGCTAGATGGGACAGCACAGATACGCAGTATTTT. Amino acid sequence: CSARWDSTDTQYF.

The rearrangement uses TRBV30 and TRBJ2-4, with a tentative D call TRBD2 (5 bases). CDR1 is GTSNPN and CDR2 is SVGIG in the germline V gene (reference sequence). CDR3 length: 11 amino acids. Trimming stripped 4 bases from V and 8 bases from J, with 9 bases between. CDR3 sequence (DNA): TGTGCCTGGACCGGGAATGACATTCAGTACTTC. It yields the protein CAWTGNDIQYF.

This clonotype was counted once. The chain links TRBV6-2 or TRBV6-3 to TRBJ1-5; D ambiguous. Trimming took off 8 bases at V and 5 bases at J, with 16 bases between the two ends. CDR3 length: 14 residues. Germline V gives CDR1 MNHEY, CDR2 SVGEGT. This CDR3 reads CASLPVRSHQPQHF. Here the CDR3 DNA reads TGTGCCAGCCTACCGGTCAGGTCGCATCAGCCCCAGCATTTT.

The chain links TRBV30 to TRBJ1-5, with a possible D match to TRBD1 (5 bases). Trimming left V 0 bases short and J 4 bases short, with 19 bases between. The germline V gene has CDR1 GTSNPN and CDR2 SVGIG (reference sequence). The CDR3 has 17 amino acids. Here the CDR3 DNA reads TGTGCCTGGAGTGTATTAGTGGCGAGGGGAGGTAATCAGCCCCAGCATTTT. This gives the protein CAWSVLVARGGNQPQHF.

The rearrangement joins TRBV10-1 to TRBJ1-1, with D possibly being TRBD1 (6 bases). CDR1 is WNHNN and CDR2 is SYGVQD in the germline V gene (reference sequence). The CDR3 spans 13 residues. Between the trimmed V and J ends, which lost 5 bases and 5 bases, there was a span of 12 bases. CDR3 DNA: TGCGCCAGCAGTAGAGGGGGTCAAACTGAAGCTTTCTTT. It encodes CASSRGGQTEAFF.

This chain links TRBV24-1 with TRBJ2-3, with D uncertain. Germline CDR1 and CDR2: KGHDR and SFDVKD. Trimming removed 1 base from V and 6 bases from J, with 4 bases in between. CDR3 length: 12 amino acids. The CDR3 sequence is CATSDFVDTQYF. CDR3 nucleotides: TGTGCCACCAGTGATTTTGTGGATACGCAGTATTTT.

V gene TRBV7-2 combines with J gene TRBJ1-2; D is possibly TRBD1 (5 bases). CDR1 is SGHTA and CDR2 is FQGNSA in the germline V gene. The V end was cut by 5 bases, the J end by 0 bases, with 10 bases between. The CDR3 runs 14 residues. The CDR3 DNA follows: TGTGCCAGCAGCCCGGGGCCAGCTAACTATGGCTACACCTTC. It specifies CASSPGPANYGYTF.

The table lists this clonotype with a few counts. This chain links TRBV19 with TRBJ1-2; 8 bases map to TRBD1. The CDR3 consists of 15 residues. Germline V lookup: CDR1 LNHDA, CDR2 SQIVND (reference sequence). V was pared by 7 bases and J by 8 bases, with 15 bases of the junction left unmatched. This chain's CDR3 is CASTDRSGQVLGYTF. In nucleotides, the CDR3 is TGTGCCAGTACCGATAGGTCGGGACAGGTCTTAGGCTACACCTTC.

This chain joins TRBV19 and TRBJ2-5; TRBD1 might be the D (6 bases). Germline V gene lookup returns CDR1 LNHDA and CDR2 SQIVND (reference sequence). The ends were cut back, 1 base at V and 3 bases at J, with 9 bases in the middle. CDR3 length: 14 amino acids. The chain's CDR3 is CASSIAQGKETQYF. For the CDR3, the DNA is TGTGCCAGTAGTATAGCACAGGGAAAAGAGACCCAGTACTTC.

In nucleotides, the CDR3 is TGTGCCTCCGAACAGGGATTAAGAAACTATGGCTACACCTTC. Encoded protein: CASEQGLRNYGYTF. The V gene is TRBV10-3, the J gene TRBJ1-2, with D maybe TRBD1 (6 bases). Deletions cut 11 bases from V and 2 bases from J, with 18 bases between. CDR1 and CDR2 from the germline V gene are ENHRY and SYGVKD. The CDR3 has 14 residues.

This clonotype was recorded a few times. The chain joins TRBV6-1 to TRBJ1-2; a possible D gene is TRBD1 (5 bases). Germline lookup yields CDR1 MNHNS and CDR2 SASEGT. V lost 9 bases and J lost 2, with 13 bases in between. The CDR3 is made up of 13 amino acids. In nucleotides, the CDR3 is TGTGCCAGTGGGACCGCCGGCAACTATGGCTACACCTTC. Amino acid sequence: CASGTAGNYGYTF.

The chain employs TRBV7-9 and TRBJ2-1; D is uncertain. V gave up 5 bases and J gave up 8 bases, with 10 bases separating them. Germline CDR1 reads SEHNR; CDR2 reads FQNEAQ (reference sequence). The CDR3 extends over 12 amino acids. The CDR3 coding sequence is TGTGCCAGCAGCCAAACGGGTTATGAGCAGTTCTTC. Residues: CASSQTGYEQFF.

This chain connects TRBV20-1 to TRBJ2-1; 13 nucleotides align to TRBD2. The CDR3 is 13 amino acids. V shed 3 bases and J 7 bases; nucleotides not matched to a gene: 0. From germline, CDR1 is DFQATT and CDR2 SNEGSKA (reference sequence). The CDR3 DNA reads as TGCAGTGCTAGGGGACTAGCGGGGAATGAGCAGTTCTTC. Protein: CSARGLAGNEQFF.

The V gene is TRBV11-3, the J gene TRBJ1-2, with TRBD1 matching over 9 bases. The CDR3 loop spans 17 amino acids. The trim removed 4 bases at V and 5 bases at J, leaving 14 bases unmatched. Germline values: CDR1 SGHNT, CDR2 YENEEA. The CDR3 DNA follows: TGTGCCAGCAGCTCGGGACAGGGAGGTATCGCGACTTATGGCTACACCTTC. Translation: CASSSGQGGIATYGYTF.

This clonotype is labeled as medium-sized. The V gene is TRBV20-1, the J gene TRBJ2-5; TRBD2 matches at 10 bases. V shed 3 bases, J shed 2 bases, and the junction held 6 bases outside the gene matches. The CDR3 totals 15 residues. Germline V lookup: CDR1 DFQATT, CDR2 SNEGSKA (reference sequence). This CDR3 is CSASKLAGEQETQYF. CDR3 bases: TGCAGTGCTAGTAAGCTAGCGGGGGAACAAGAGACCCAGTACTTC.

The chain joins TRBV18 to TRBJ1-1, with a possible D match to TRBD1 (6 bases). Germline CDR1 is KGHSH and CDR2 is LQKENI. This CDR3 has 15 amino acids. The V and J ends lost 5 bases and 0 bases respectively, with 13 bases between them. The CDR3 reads CASSGGRGMNTEAFF. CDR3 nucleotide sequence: TGTGCCAGCTCAGGGGGCAGAGGTATGAACACTGAAGCTTTCTTT.